This TCR beta chain was identified during a study of T cells in Graves' hyperthyroidism and ophthalmopathy. Regions amplified from RNA transcripts were the TCR beta CDR3 regions. Primed by the HTBI set, a first-round RT-PCR was run on the TCR CDR3. TCRdb reprocessed the multiplex PCR reads with MiXCR, giving one entry per CDR3 protein. The sample lists 550,000 to 600,000 distinct CDR3 sequences, roughly 17% occurring once. Whole-study findings and limits: Peripheral blood also featured most of the thyroid clonotypes expanded above 0.001.

This clonotype was seen ten or more times. Its antigen is not known. Stable Graves' hyperthyroidism denoted no ophthalmopathy progression over 18 months. Each 10 ml fresh peripheral blood draw supplied the PBMCs. Trimming removed 1 base from V and 2 bases from J; junction bases left unmatched: 2. Germline V gene data show CDR1 as SGHDN and CDR2 as FVKESK. The CDR3 loop spans 14 amino acids. This receptor was obtained from a woman aged 18-35 years with Graves' hyperthyroidism. This sequence joins TRBV14 and TRBJ2-7; 7 bases are a match to TRBD2. The specimen was blood. CDR3 bases: TGTGCCAGCAGCCAAGCGGGAGGTCCCTACGAGCAGTACTTC. It codes for CASSQAGGPYEQYF.